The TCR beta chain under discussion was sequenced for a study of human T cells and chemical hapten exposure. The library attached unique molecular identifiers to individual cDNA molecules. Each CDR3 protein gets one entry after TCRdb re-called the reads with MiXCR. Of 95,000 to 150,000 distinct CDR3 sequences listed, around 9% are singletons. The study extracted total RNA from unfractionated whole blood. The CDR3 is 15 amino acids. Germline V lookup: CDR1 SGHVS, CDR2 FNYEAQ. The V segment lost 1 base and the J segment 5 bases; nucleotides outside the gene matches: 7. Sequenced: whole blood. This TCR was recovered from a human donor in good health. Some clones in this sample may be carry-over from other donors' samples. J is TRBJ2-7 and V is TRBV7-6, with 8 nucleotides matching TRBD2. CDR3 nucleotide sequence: TGTGCCAGCAGCTTAGAAGCGGGAGCTATCCACGAGCAGTACTTC. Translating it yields CASSLEAGAIHEQYF. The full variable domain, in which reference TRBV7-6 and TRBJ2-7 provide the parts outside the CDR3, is GAGVSQSPRYKVTKRGQDVALRCDPISGHVSLYWYRQALGQGPEFLTYFNYEAQQDKSGLPNDRFSAERPEGSISTLTIQRTEQRDSAMYRCASSLEAGAIHEQYFGPGTRLTVT.